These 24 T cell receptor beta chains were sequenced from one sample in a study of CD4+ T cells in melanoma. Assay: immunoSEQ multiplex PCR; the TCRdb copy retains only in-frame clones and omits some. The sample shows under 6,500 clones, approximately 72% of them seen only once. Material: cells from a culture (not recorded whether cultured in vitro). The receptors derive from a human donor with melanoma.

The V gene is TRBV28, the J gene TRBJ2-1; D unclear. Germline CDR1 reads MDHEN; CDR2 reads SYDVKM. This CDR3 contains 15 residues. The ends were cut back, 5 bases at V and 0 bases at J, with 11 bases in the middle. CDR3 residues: CASSRDLSSYNEQFF. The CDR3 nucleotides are TGTGCCAGCAGTCGCGACTTAAGCTCCTACAATGAGCAGTTCTTC.

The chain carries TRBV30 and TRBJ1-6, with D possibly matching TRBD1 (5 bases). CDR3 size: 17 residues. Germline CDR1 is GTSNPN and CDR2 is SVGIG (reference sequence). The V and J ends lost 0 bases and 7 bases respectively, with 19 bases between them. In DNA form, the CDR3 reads TGTGCCTGGAGTGTAAACGAGGGAGGGGTTCCAAATTCACCCCTCCACTTT. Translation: CAWSVNEGGVPNSPLHF.

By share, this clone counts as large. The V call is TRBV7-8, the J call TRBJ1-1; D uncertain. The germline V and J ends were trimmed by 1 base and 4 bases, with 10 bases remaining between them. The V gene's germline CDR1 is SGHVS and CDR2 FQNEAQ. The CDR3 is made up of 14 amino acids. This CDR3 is CASSLVGVGTEAFF. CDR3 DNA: TGTGCCAGCAGCTTAGTTGGGGTAGGCACTGAAGCTTTCTTT.

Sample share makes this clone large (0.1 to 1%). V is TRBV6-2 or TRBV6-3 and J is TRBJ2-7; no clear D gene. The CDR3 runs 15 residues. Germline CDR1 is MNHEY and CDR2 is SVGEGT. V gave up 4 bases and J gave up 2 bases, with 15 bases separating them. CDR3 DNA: TGTGCCAGCAGTTCGTATCTAGGGAACACCTACGAGCAGTACTTC. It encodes CASSSYLGNTYEQYF.

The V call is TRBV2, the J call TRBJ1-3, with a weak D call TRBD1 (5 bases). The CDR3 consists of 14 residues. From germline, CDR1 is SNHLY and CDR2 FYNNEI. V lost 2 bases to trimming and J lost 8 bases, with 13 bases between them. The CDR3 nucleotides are TGTGCCAGCAGTGAAAGGCAGTGGGGCGACACCATATATTTT. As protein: CASSERQWGDTIYF.

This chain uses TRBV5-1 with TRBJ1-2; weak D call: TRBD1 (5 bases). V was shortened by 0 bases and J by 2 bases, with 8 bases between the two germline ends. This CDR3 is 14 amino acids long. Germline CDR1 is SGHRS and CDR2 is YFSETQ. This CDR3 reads CASSLAGGNYGYTF. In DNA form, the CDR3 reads TGCGCCAGCAGCTTGGCCGGGGGGAACTATGGCTACACCTTC. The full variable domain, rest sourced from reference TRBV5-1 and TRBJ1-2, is KAGVTQTPRYLIKTRGQQVTLSCSPISGHRSVSWYQQTPGQGLQFLFEYFSETQRNKGNFPGRFSGRQFSNSRSEMNVSTLELGDSALYLCASSLAGGNYGYTFGSGTRLTVV.

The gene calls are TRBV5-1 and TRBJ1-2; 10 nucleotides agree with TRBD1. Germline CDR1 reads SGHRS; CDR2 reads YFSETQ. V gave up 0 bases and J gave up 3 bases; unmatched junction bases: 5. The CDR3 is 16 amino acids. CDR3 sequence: CASSLAFGTGDYGYTF. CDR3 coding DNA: TGCGCCAGCAGCTTGGCCTTTGGGACAGGGGACTATGGCTACACCTTC.

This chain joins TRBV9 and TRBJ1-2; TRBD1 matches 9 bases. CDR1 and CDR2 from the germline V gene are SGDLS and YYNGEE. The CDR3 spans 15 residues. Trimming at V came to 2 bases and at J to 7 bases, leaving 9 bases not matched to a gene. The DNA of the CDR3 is TGTGCCAGCAGCGTCCTGGGACAGGGTGGAACTGGCTACACCTTC. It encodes CASSVLGQGGTGYTF.

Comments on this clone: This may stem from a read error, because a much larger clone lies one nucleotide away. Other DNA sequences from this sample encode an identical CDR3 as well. Here the CDR3 reads CASRQGYSNQPQHF. In nucleotides, the CDR3 is TGTGCCAGTAGACAGGGCTATAGCAATCAGCCCCAGCATTTT. V gene TRBV19 combines with J gene TRBJ1-5; D is possibly TRBD1 (6 bases). Germline V gene sequence: CDR1 LNHDA, CDR2 SQIVND (reference sequence). This CDR3 comprises 14 residues. The V end was cut by 6 bases, the J end by 0 bases, with 9 bases between.

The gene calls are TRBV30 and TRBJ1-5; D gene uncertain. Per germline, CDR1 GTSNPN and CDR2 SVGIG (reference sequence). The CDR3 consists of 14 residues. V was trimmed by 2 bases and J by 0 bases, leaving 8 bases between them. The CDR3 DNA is TGTGCCTGGAGTCCGAGCTATAGCAATCAGCCCCAGCATTTT. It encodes CAWSPSYSNQPQHF. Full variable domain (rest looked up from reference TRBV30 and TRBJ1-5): SQTIHQWPATLVQPVGSPLSLECTVEGTSNPNLYWYRQAAGRGLQLLFYSVGIGQISSEVPQNLSASRPQDRQFILSSKKLLLSDSGFYLCAWSPSYSNQPQHFGDGTRLSIL.

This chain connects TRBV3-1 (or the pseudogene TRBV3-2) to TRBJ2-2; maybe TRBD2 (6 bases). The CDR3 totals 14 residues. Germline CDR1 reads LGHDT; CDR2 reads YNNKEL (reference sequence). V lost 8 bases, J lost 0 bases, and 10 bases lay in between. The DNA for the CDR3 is TGTGCCAGCCGGAGGGTCGCGAACACCGGGGAGCTGTTTTTT. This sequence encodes CASRRVANTGELFF.

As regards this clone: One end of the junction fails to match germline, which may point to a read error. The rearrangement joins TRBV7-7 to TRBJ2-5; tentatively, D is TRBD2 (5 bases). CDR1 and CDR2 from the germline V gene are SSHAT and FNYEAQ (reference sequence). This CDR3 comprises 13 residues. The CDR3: CASSAGRGETQYF. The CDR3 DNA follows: TGTGCTAGCAGCGCCGGCCGCGGGGAGACCCAGTACTTC.

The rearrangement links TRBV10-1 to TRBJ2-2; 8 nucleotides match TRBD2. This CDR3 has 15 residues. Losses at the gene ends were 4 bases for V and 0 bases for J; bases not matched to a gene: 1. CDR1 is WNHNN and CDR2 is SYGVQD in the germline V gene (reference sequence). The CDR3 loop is CASSGGLANTGELFF. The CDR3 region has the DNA TGCGCCAGCAGTGGGGGACTAGCGAACACCGGGGAGCTGTTTTTT.

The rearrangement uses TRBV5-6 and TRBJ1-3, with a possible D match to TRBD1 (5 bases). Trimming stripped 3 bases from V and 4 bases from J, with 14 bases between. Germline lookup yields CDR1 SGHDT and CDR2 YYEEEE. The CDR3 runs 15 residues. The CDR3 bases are TGTGCCAGCAGCTCCCCCGGGACGAGGGGAAACACCATATATTTT. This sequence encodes CASSSPGTRGNTIYF. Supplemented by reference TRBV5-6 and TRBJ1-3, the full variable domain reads DAGVTQSPTHLIKTRGQQVTLRCSPKSGHDTVSWYQQALGQGPQFIFQYYEEEERQRGNFPDRFSGHQFPNYSSELNVNALLLGDSALYLCASSSPGTRGNTIYFGEGSWLTVV.

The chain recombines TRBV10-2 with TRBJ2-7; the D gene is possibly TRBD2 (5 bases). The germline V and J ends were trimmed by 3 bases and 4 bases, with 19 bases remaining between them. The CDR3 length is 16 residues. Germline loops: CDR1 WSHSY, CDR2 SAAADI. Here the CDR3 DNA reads TGCGCCAGCAGTGATGGTGGACTGGGAATGGAATACGAGCAGTACTTC. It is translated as CASSDGGLGMEYEQYF.

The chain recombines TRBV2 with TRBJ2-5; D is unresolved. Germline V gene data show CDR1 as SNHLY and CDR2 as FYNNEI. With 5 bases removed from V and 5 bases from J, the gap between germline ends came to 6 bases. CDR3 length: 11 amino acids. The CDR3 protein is CASSLGETQYF. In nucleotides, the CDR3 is TGTGCCAGCAGTCTGGGGGAGACCCAGTACTTC.

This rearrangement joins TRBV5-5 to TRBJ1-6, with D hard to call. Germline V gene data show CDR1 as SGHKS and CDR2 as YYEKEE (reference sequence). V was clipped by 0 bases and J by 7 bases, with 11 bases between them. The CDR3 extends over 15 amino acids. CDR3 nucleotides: TGTGCCAGCAGCTTGGAAGAGGGAGGGAATTCACCCCTCCACTTT. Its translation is CASSLEEGGNSPLHF.

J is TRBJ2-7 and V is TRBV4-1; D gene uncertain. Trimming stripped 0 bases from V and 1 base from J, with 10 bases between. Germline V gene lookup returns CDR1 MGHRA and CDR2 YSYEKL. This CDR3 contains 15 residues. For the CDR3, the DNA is TGCGCCAGCAGCCAAGATTGGCAGAGTTCCTACGAGCAGTACTTC. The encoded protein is CASSQDWQSSYEQYF.

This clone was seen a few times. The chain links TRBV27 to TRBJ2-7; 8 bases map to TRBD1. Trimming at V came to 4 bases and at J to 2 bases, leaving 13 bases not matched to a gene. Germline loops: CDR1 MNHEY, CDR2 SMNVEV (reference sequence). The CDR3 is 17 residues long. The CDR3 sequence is CASSSFTGGDAPYEQYF. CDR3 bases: TGTGCCAGCAGTTCCTTCACAGGGGGTGACGCCCCCTACGAGCAGTACTTC.

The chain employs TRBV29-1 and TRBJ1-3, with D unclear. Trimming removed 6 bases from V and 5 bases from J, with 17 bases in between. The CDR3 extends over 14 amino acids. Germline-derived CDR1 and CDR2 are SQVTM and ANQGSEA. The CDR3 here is CSVMDQARRNTIYF. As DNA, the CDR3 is TGCAGCGTGATGGACCAGGCTCGAAGAAACACCATATATTTT.

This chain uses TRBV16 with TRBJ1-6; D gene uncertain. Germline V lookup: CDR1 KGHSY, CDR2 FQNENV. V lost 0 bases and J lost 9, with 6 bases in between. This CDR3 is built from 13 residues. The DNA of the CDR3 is TGTGCCAGCAGCCAATCGAGGGCTTCACCCCTCCACTTT. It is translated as CASSQSRASPLHF.

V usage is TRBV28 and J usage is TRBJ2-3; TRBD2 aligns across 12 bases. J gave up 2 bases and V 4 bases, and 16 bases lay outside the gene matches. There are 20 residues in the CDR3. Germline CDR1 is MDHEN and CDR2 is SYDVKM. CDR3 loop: CASSSVTSGGTRPLTDTQYF. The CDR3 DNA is TGTGCCAGCAGTTCCGTGACTAGCGGGGGCACTCGACCTCTCACAGATACGCAGTATTTT.

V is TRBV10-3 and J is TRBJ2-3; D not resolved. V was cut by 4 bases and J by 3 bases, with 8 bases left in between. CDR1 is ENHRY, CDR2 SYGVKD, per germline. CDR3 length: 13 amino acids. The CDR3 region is CAISVTGTDTQYF. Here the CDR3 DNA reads TGTGCCATCAGTGTTACCGGGACAGATACGCAGTATTTT.

The CDR3 DNA follows: TGTGCCAGTAGTATAAGAGGGGGCTGGCAGCCCCAGCATTTT. It translates to CASSIRGGWQPQHF. The chain has TRBV19 and TRBJ1-5; 7 bases fit TRBD1. The CDR3 runs to 14 residues. Losses at the gene ends were 2 bases for V and 7 bases for J; bases not matched to a gene: 5. Germline lookup yields CDR1 LNHDA and CDR2 SQIVND (reference sequence).